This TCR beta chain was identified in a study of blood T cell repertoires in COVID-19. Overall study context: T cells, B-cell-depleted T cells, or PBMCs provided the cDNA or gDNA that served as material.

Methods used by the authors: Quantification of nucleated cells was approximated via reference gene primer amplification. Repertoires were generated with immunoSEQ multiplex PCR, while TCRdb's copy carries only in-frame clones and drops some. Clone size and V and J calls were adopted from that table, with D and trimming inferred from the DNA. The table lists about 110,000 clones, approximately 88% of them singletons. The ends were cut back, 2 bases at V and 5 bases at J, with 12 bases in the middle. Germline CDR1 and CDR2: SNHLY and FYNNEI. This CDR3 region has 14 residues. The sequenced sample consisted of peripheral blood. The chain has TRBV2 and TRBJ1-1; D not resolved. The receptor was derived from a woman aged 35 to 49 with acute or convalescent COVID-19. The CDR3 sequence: CASSEFRVGTEAFF. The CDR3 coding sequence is TGTGCCAGCAGTGAATTCCGGGTAGGAACTGAAGCTTTCTTT.